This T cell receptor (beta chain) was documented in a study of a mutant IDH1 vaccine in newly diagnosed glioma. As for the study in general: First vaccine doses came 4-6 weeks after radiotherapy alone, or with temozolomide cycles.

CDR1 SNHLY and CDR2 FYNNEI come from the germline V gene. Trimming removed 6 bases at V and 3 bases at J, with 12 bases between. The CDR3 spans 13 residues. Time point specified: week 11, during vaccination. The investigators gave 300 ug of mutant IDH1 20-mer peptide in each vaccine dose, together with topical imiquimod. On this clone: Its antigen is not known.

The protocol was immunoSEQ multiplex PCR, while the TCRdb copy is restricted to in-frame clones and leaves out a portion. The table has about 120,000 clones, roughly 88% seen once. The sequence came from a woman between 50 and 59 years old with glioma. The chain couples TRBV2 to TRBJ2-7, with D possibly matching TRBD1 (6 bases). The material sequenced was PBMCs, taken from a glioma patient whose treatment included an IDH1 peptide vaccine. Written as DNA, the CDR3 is TGTGCCAGCAGGGACAGTAGTCACTACGAGCAGTACTTC. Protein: CASRDSSHYEQYF.